This T cell receptor beta chain was retrieved from a study of T-cell memory formation after mild COVID-19. Study as a whole: The two donors had largely donor-specific TCR clusters. Broader study findings: Clones that got smaller from day 15 to 85 had even CD4/CD8, while clones growing later tipped toward CD4+.

CDR1 and CDR2 (germline): SGHTA, FQGTGA. V shed 5 bases, J shed 4 bases, and the junction held 9 bases outside the gene matches. The CDR3 has 16 amino acids. 5'RACE with constant-segment primers yielded barcoded, UMI-tagged TCR alpha and TCR beta cDNA libraries. Using its own MiXCR run on the 5' RACE reads, TCRdb lists one record per CDR3 protein. The sample gives some 130,000 distinct CDR3 sequences, around 15% of which show up once; approximately 5.2% is in the top ten. This clonotype was picked up a small number of times. As yet, its antigen is unknown. The sequence came from a man aged 18 to 30 who had mild COVID-19 (a few samples of this study predate the infection). Cell type and time point are not known. Material for sequencing was PBMCs or a T cell subset sorted from them (not recorded which). The rearrangement uses TRBV7-3 and TRBJ2-3; 10 positions agree with TRBD2. CDR3 bases: TGTGCCAGCAGCCCCCGGACTAGCGGATTCTCAGATACGCAGTATTTT. This translates into CASSPRTSGFSDTQYF.